Described below is a single TCR beta chain sequence and its context. Its antigen is currently unknown. The data stem from a study of CD8+ T cells in alopecia areata. Points from the study as a whole: Many expanded lesional clones persisted in scalp and blood during tofacitinib treatment. With just one nonresponder, it is still uncertain whether baseline CD8+ expansion relates to response. Scalp clonality, along with expanded CD8+ clones among the top 100, was significantly decreased by tofacitinib.

This CDR3 spans 13 amino acids. From germline, CDR1 is SGHDN and CDR2 FVKESK. Trimming cost V 3 bases and J 6 bases, with 12 bases left between them. Treatment given: oral pan-JAK inhibitor, 5-10 mg twice daily. Investigators isolated RNA and reverse transcribed it into cDNA to act as the sequencing template. The repertoire was sequenced with immunoSEQ multiplex PCR; TCRdb's copy has only in-frame clones and lacks some. The sample holds fewer than 110,000 clones, 86% seen once. V and J are TRBV14 and TRBJ2-7, with D unclear. The sequence came from a human donor with alopecia areata. The sequencing here drew on CD8+ T cells sorted from blood, taken at roughly week 30, from a patient treated with tofacitinib. The CDR3: CASSHDGYIEQYF. The CDR3 nucleotides are TGTGCCAGCAGCCATGATGGGTATATCGAGCAGTACTTC.